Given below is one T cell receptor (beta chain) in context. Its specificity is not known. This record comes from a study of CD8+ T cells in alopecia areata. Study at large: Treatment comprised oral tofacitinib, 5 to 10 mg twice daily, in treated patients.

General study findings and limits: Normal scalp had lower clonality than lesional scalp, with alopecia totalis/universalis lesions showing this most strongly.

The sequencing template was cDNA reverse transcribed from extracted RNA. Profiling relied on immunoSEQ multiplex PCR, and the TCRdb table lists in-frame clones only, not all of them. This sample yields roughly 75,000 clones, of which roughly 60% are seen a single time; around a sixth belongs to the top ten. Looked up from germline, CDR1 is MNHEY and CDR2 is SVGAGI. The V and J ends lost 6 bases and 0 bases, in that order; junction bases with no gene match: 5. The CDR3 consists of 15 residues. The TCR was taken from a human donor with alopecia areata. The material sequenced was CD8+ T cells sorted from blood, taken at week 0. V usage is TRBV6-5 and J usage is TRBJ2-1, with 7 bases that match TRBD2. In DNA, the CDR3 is TGTGCCAGCAGGCACGGGGGGAGCTCCTACAATGAGCAGTTCTTC. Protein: CASRHGGSSYNEQFF.